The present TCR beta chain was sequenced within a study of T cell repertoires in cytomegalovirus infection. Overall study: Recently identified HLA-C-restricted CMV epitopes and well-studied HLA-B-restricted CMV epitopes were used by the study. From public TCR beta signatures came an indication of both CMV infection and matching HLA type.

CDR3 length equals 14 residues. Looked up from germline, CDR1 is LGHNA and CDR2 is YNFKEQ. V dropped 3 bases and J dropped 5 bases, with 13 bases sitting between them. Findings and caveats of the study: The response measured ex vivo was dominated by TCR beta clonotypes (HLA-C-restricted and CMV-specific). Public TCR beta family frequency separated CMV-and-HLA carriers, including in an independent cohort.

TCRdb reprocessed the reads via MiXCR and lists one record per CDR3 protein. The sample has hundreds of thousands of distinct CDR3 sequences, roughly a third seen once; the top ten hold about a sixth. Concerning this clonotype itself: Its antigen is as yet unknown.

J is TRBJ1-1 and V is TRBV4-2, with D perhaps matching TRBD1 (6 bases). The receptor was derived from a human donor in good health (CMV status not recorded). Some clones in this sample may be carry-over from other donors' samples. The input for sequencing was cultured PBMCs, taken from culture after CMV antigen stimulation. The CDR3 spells CASSQSGEGTEAFF. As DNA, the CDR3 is TGTGCCAGCAGCCAGTCAGGGGAGGGAACTGAAGCTTTCTTT.